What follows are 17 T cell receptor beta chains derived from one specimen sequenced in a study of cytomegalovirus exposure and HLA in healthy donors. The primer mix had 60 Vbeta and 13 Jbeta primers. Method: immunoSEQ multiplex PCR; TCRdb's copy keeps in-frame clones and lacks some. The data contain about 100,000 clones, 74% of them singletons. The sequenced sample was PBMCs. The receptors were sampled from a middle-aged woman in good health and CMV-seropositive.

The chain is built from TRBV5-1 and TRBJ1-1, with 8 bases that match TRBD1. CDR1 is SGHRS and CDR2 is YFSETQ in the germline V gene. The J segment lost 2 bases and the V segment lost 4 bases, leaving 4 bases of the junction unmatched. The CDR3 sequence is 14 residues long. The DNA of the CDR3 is TGCGCCAGCAGCATAACAGGGGGTAACACTGAAGCTTTCTTT. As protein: CASSITGGNTEAFF.

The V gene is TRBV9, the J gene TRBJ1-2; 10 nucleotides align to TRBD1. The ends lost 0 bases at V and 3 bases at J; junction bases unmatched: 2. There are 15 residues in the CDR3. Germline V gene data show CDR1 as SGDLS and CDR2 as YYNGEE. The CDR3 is CASSVEGQGYYGYTF. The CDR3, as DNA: TGTGCCAGCAGCGTAGAGGGACAGGGGTACTATGGCTACACCTTC.

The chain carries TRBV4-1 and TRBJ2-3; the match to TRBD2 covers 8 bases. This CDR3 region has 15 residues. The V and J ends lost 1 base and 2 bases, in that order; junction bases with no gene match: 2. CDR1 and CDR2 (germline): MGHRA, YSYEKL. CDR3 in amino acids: CASSQGGGFTDTQYF. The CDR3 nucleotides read TGCGCCAGCAGCCAAGGCGGGGGGTTCACAGATACGCAGTATTTT.

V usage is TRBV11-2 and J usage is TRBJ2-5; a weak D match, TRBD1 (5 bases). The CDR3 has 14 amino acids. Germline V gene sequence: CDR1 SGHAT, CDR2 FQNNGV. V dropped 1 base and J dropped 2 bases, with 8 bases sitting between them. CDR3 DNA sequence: TGTGCCAGCAGCTTAGTCCAGGGACAAGAGACCCAGTACTTC. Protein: CASSLVQGQETQYF.

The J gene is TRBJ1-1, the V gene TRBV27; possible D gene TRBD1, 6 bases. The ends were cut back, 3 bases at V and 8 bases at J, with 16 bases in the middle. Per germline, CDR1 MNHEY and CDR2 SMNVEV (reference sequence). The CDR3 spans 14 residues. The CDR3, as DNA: TGTGCCAGCAGTTTTAACAGGGAAGGGCTAGAAGCTTTCTTT. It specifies CASSFNREGLEAFF.

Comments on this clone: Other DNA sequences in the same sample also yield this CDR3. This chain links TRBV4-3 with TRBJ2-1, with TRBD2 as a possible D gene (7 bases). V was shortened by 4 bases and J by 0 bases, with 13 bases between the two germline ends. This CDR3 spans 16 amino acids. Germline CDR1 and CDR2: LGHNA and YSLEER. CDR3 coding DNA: TGCGCCAGCAGCCCTAGAGGGGGGGGCTCCTACAATGAGCAGTTCTTC. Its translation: CASSPRGGGSYNEQFF.

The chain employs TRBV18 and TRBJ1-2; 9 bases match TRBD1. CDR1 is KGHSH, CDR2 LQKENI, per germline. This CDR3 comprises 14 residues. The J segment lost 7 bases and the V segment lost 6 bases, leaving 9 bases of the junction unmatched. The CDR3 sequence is CASSEQDRGSGYTF. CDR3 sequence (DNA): TGTGCCAGCTCCGAACAGGACAGGGGCTCTGGCTACACCTTC.

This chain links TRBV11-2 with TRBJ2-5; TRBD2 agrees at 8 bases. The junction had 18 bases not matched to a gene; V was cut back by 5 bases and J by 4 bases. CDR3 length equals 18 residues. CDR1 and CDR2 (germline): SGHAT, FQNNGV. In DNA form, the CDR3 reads TGTGCCAGCAGCATTGACTTTTATAGCGGGGTTCGGCGAGAGACCCAGTACTTC. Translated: CASSIDFYSGVRRETQYF. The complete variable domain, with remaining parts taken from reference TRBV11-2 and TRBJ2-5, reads EAGVAQSPRYKIIEKRQSVAFWCNPISGHATLYWYQQILGQGPKLLIQFQNNGVVDDSQLPKDRFSAERLKGVDSTLKIQPAKLEDSAVYLCASSIDFYSGVRRETQYFGPGTRLLVL.

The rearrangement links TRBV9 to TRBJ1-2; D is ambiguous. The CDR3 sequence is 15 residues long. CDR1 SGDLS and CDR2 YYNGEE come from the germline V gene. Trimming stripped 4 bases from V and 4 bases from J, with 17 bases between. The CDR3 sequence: CASSPSSQVGYGYTF. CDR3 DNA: TGTGCCAGCAGCCCTAGCTCGCAGGTGGGCTATGGCTACACCTTC.

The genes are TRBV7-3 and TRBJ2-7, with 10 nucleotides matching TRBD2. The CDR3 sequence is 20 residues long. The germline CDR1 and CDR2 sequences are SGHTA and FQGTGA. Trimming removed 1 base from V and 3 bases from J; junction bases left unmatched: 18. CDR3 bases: TGTGCCAGCAGCTTAAATTCCCGACTAGCGGGCGCCCCATGGAGCTACGAGCAGTACTTC. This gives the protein CASSLNSRLAGAPWSYEQYF.

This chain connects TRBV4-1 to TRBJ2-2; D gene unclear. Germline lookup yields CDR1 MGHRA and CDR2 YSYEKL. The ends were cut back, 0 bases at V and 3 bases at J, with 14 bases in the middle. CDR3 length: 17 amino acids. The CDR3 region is CASSQEAASAYTGELFF. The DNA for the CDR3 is TGCGCCAGCAGCCAAGAGGCGGCCAGCGCCTACACCGGGGAGCTGTTTTTT.

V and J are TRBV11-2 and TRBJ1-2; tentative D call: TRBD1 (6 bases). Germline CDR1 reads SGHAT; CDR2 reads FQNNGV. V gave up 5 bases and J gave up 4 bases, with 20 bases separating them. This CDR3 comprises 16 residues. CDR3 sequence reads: CASSPGFGGQAYGYTF. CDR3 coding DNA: TGTGCCAGCAGCCCAGGGTTCGGGGGGCAAGCCTATGGCTACACCTTC.

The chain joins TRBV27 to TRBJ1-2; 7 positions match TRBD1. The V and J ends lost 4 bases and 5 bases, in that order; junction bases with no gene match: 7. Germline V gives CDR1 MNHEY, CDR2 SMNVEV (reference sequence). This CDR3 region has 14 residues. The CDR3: CASSSRTGSYGYTF. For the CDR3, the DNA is TGTGCCAGCAGTTCCAGGACAGGTTCATATGGCTACACCTTC.

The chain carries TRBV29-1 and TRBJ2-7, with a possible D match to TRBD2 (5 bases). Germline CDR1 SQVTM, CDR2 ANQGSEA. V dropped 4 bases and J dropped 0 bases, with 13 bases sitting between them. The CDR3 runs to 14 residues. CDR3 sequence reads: CSVADPGISYEQYF. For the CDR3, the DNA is TGCAGCGTTGCGGACCCGGGGATCTCCTACGAGCAGTACTTC.

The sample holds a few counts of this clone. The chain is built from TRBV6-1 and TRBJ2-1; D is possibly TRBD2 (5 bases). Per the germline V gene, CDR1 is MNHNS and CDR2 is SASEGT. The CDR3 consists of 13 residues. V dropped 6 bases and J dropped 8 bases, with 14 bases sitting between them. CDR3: CASRMGSEDEQFF. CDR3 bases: TGTGCCAGCAGGATGGGTAGCGAAGATGAGCAGTTCTTC.

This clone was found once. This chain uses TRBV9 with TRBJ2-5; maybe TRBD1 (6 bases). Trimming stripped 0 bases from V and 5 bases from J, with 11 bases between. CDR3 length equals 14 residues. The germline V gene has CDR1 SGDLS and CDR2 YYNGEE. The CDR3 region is CASSVVSQGETQYF. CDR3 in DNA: TGTGCCAGCAGCGTAGTATCCCAGGGGGAGACCCAGTACTTC. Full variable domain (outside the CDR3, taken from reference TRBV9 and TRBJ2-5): DSGVTQTPKHLITATGQRVTLRCSPRSGDLSVYWYQQSLDQGLQFLIQYYNGEERAKGNILERFSAQQFPDLHSELNLSSLELGDSALYFCASSVVSQGETQYFGPGTRLLVL.

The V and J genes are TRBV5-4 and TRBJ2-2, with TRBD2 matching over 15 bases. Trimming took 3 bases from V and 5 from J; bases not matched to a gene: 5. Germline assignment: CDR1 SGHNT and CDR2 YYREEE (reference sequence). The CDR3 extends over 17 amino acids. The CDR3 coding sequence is TGTGCCAGCAGCTGGGGGACTAGCGGGGGGAGTACCGGGGAGCTGTTTTTT. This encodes CASSWGTSGGSTGELFF.